This passage covers 27 T cell receptor beta chains from one sample sequenced in a study of regulatory dendritic cells for organ transplantation. The antigens for these receptors are not known. Clones were read by immunoSEQ multiplex PCR, and TCRdb kept only the in-frame ones, dropping some. Of 12,000 or so clones listed, roughly 91% are singletons. Sorted T cells were CFSE-labeled and cultured around 5 days with allogeneic regulatory or mature dendritic cells at 1:10. Material for sequencing was naive CD8+ T cells from blood cultured with dendritic cells. Noted subset: CD45RA+ naive T cells. Every receptor here comes from a human donor in good health.

The chain couples TRBV27 to TRBJ2-7; D remains ambiguous. V lost 6 bases and J lost 2, with 11 bases in between. Germline V CDR1 and CDR2: MNHEY, SMNVEV (reference sequence). The CDR3 is made up of 13 amino acids. Here the CDR3 DNA reads TGTGCCAGCAGCTACGGAGAGGCCTACGAGCAGTACTTC. Translating it yields CASSYGEAYEQYF.

V and J are TRBV27 and TRBJ2-5, with D possibly being TRBD1 (6 bases). Germline CDR1 and CDR2: MNHEY and SMNVEV (reference sequence). The CDR3 sequence is 15 residues long. V lost 3 bases and J lost 4, with 15 bases in between. The CDR3 here is CASSLMGQGRETQYF. The CDR3 region has the DNA TGTGCCAGCAGTTTGATGGGCCAGGGGAGAGAGACCCAGTACTTC.

The chain uses TRBV11-3 and TRBJ1-1, with D possibly matching TRBD1 (5 bases). The ends were cut back, 5 bases at V and 4 bases at J, with 11 bases in the middle. Germline CDR1 reads SGHNT; CDR2 reads YENEEA. CDR3 length: 13 amino acids. This CDR3 is CASSNDGGTEAFF. In DNA form, the CDR3 reads TGTGCCAGCAGCAACGACGGGGGCACTGAAGCTTTCTTT.

J is TRBJ2-3 and V is TRBV7-3; D might be TRBD1 or TRBD2, each matching 6 bases. Germline values: CDR1 SGHTA, CDR2 FQGTGA. This CDR3 comprises 15 residues. Between the trimmed V and J ends, which lost 1 base and 2 bases, there was a span of 10 bases. The CDR3 region has the DNA TGTGCCAGCAGCTTAATTGGGGGGCCCACAGATACGCAGTATTTT. As protein: CASSLIGGPTDTQYF.

The J gene is TRBJ2-7, the V gene TRBV13, with 8 bases fitting TRBD2. The junction had 14 bases not matched to a gene; V was cut back by 7 bases and J by 3 bases. Germline V gene data show CDR1 as PRHDT and CDR2 as FYEKMQ (reference sequence). The CDR3 contains 16 residues. The CDR3 here is CASTSRWASGLYEQYF. DNA of the CDR3: TGTGCCAGCACCTCCCGATGGGCTAGCGGGCTCTACGAGCAGTACTTC.

The V gene is TRBV11-3, the J gene TRBJ1-1; D not resolved. From germline, CDR1 is SGHNT and CDR2 YENEEA. CDR3 length equals 13 residues. The V end was cut by 1 base, the J end by 0 bases, with 3 bases between. The CDR3: CASSLGVNTEAFF. The CDR3 DNA follows: TGTGCCAGCAGCTTAGGGGTGAACACTGAAGCTTTCTTT.

This chain uses TRBV5-4 with TRBJ1-1; 12 bases fit TRBD1. Per the germline V gene, CDR1 is SGHNT and CDR2 is YYREEE (reference sequence). Trimming cost V 2 bases and J 8 bases; bases outside gene matches: 4. CDR3 length equals 14 residues. The DNA for the CDR3 is TGTGCCAGCAGCTTCCCCGGGACAGGGGGCGAAGCTTTCTTT. Translation: CASSFPGTGGEAFF. The full variable domain, rest sourced from reference TRBV5-4 and TRBJ1-1, is ETGVTQSPTHLIKTRGQQVTLRCSSQSGHNTVSWYQQALGQGPQFIFQYYREEENGRGNFPPRFSGLQFPNYSSELNVNALELDDSALYLCASSFPGTGGEAFFGQGTRLTVV.

This clone was found a few times. V is TRBV7-9 and J is TRBJ1-2, with 7 bases matching TRBD1. Germline V CDR1 and CDR2: SEHNR, FQNEAQ (reference sequence). This CDR3 region has 12 residues. V dropped 7 bases and J dropped 6; count of bases not matched to a gene: 5. The chain's CDR3 is CASTRGGDGYTF. The CDR3 nucleotides read TGTGCCAGCACCAGGGGGGGCGATGGCTACACCTTC.

The chain links TRBV27 to TRBJ2-7; D is unclear. Trimming cost V 4 bases and J 3 bases, with 7 bases left between them. The V gene's germline CDR1 is MNHEY and CDR2 SMNVEV (reference sequence). The CDR3 sequence is 12 residues long. The DNA for the CDR3 is TGTGCCAGCAGTTCCCCCTACTACGAGCAGTACTTC. It encodes CASSSPYYEQYF.

This clone was detected only once. CDR3 nucleotides: TGCGCCAGCAGTGATGGGACTAGCATCACAGATACGCAGTATTTT. Protein sequence: CASSDGTSITDTQYF. This sequence joins TRBV10-1 and TRBJ2-3; 9 positions match TRBD2. Trimming cost V 3 bases and J 2 bases; bases outside gene matches: 3. The CDR3 has 15 residues. From germline, CDR1 is WNHNN and CDR2 SYGVQD (reference sequence).

The chain is built from TRBV7-6 and TRBJ2-3; tentatively, D is TRBD1 (6 bases). This CDR3 comprises 16 residues. Germline CDR1 and CDR2: SGHVS and FNYEAQ. The germline V and J ends were trimmed by 1 base and 1 base, with 12 bases remaining between them. CDR3 nucleotides: TGTGCCAGCAGCTTAGAGGACAGAGGGCGCACAGATACGCAGTATTTT. Translated: CASSLEDRGRTDTQYF.

The chain employs TRBV4-3 and TRBJ2-1; D is undetermined. V was pared by 1 base and J by 5 bases, with 15 bases between. The CDR3 consists of 16 residues. Per the germline V gene, CDR1 is LGHNA and CDR2 is YSLEER. The CDR3 DNA follows: TGCGCCAGCAGCCAAGTCGTGGGAAACCGCAACAATGAGCAGTTCTTC. As protein: CASSQVVGNRNNEQFF.

The chain couples TRBV27 to TRBJ2-1, with TRBD2 matching over 8 bases. With 8 bases clipped from V and 1 base from J, the junction kept 4 bases outside the gene matches. The CDR3 has 14 amino acids. Germline V CDR1 and CDR2: MNHEY, SMNVEV (reference sequence). The CDR3 loop is CASSSGRSYNEQFF. CDR3 in DNA: TGTGCCAGCTCAAGCGGGAGATCCTACAATGAGCAGTTCTTC.

The chain has TRBV9 and TRBJ2-1; no definite D call. Germline V gene lookup returns CDR1 SGDLS and CDR2 YYNGEE. CDR3 length equals 15 residues. V dropped 1 base and J dropped 4 bases, with 12 bases sitting between them. Here the CDR3 reads CASSVSFDPYNEQFF. The CDR3 DNA sequence: TGTGCCAGCAGCGTATCTTTCGACCCGTACAATGAGCAGTTCTTC. Variable domain in full (rest from reference TRBV9 and TRBJ2-1): DSGVTQTPKHLITATGQRVTLRCSPRSGDLSVYWYQQSLDQGLQFLIQYYNGEERAKGNILERFSAQQFPDLHSELNLSSLELGDSALYFCASSVSFDPYNEQFFGPGTRLTVL.

The chain links TRBV11-2 to TRBJ2-7; D may be TRBD1 or TRBD2 (5 bases each). Trimming removed 1 base from V and 4 bases from J, with 14 bases in between. The CDR3 runs to 15 residues. Germline values: CDR1 SGHAT, CDR2 FQNNGV. The CDR3 sequence: CASSLGRDPGYEQYF. The CDR3 DNA follows: TGTGCCAGCAGCTTAGGCCGGGACCCAGGATACGAGCAGTACTTC. Variable domain in full (rest from reference TRBV11-2 and TRBJ2-7): EAGVAQSPRYKIIEKRQSVAFWCNPISGHATLYWYQQILGQGPKLLIQFQNNGVVDDSQLPKDRFSAERLKGVDSTLKIQPAKLEDSAVYLCASSLGRDPGYEQYFGPGTRLTVT.

The chain employs TRBV30 and TRBJ1-2, with 11 nucleotides matching TRBD1. The trim removed 3 bases at V and 8 bases at J, leaving 8 bases unmatched. CDR3 length equals 14 residues. Germline values: CDR1 GTSNPN, CDR2 SVGIG (reference sequence). The CDR3 protein is CAWSAGTGGGGYTF. As DNA, the CDR3 is TGTGCCTGGAGCGCCGGGACAGGGGGTGGAGGCTACACCTTC.

V gene TRBV9 combines with J gene TRBJ1-2; 7 bases line up with TRBD1. Germline lookup yields CDR1 SGDLS and CDR2 YYNGEE. Trimming took 3 bases from V and 1 from J; bases not matched to a gene: 6. The CDR3 totals 15 residues. The CDR3 DNA follows: TGTGCCAGCAGCGCGTTACAGGGGATTAACTATGGCTACACCTTC. It specifies CASSALQGINYGYTF.

The V and J genes are TRBV5-3 and TRBJ1-2; 7 nucleotides agree with TRBD1. TRBV5-3 is treated as an ORF (open reading frame) with a function not yet certain. V lost 5 bases, J lost 3 bases, and 7 bases stayed unmatched. There are 14 residues in the CDR3. The CDR3 loop is CARSSYDRDYGYTF. The CDR3 DNA follows: TGTGCCAGAAGTTCCTATGACAGGGACTATGGCTACACCTTC.

Only a few counts were recorded for this clone. The chain links TRBV7-9 to TRBJ1-6, with a tentative D call TRBD1 (6 bases). The V gene lost 8 bases and the J gene lost 7 bases, with 9 bases spanning the gap. Germline lookup yields CDR1 SEHNR and CDR2 FQNEAQ (reference sequence). This CDR3 has 12 amino acids. CDR3 in amino acids: CASGTTNSPLHF. Written as DNA, the CDR3 is TGTGCCAGCGGGACAACAAATTCACCCCTCCACTTT.

Worth noting for this clone: At one end, the junction sequence differs from germline, possibly due to a read error. The chain employs TRBV7-7 and TRBJ2-7; TRBD2 might be the D (7 bases). CDR1 and CDR2 (germline): SSHAT, FNYEAQ (reference sequence). This CDR3 has 14 amino acids. CDR3 in DNA: TGTGCTAGCAGCTCTGCGGGGGCGGGGAACGAGCAGTACTTC. Its protein product is CASSSAGAGNEQYF.

The chain recombines TRBV4-1 with TRBJ2-2; possible D gene TRBD2, 6 bases. The CDR3 has 15 amino acids. The ends were cut back, 4 bases at V and 6 bases at J, with 15 bases in the middle. Germline V gives CDR1 MGHRA, CDR2 YSYEKL. The CDR3: CASSRGAASAGELFF. DNA for the CDR3: TGCGCCAGCAGCCGCGGGGCGGCGAGCGCCGGGGAGCTGTTTTTT.

This clone was seen more than once but under ten times. This rearrangement joins TRBV27 to TRBJ2-7; 7 bases fit TRBD2. Trimming at V came to 4 bases and at J to 6 bases, leaving 6 bases not matched to a gene. CDR1 and CDR2 from the germline V gene are MNHEY and SMNVEV (reference sequence). The length of the CDR3 is 13 residues. CDR3 in DNA: TGTGCCAGCAGTTCCCGGGGAGGGCGCGAGCAGTACTTC. Translation gives CASSSRGGREQYF.

This clone was found a few times. The rearrangement joins TRBV2 to TRBJ2-7, with TRBD1 as a possible D gene (6 bases). Germline loops: CDR1 SNHLY, CDR2 FYNNEI. CDR3 length equals 13 residues. V gave up 6 bases and J gave up 1 base, with 10 bases separating them. The CDR3 spells CASSVDRSYEQYF. Here the CDR3 DNA reads TGTGCCAGCAGCGTGGACAGATCCTACGAGCAGTACTTC.

A remark on this clone: Different DNA sequences within this sample yield the same CDR3. The V gene is TRBV4-1, the J gene TRBJ2-5, with 10 positions matching TRBD1. The CDR3 runs 16 residues. J lost 5 bases, V lost 1 base, and 7 bases had no gene match. CDR1 is MGHRA, CDR2 YSYEKL, per germline. CDR3 region: CASSQVGQGFRETQYF. CDR3 bases: TGCGCCAGCAGCCAAGTGGGACAGGGGTTCCGTGAGACCCAGTACTTC.

The V and J genes are TRBV29-1 and TRBJ1-1; D not resolved. V gave up 3 bases and J gave up 5 bases, with 16 bases separating them. This CDR3 is 14 amino acids long. Germline V gives CDR1 SQVTM, CDR2 ANQGSEA. The CDR3 nucleotides are TGCAGCGTTGATTGGGCGTCGGTAAGGACTGAAGCTTTCTTT. Translated, it gives CSVDWASVRTEAFF.

The V call is TRBV28, the J call TRBJ2-5, with TRBD1 matching over 8 bases. Germline V gene sequence: CDR1 MDHEN, CDR2 SYDVKM. This CDR3 is built from 16 residues. V lost 5 bases, J lost 3 bases, and 11 bases stayed unmatched. CDR3 residues: CASSTRPDRVKETQYF. CDR3 in DNA: TGTGCCAGCAGTACCCGGCCGGACAGGGTTAAAGAGACCCAGTACTTC.

V and J are TRBV15 and TRBJ2-3; TRBD1 matches at 8 bases. This CDR3 has 15 residues. The germline gives CDR1 LNHNV, CDR2 YYDKDF (reference sequence). V gave up 4 bases and J gave up 5 bases; unmatched junction bases: 8. Here the CDR3 reads CATSTRTGLEDTQYF. CDR3 sequence (DNA): TGTGCCACCAGCACCCGGACAGGGTTGGAAGATACGCAGTATTTT.